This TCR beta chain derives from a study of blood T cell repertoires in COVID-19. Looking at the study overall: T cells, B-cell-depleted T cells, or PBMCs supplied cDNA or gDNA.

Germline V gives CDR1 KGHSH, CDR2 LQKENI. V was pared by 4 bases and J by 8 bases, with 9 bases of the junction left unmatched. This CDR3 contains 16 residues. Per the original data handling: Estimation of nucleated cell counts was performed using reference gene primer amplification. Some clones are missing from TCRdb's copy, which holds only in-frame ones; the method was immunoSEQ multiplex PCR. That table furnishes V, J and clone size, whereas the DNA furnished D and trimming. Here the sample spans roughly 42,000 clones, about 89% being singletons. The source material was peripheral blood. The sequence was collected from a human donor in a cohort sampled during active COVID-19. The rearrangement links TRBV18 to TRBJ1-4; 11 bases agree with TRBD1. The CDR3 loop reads CASSLGWDRGTEKLFF. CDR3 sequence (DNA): TGTGCCAGCTCACTCGGTTGGGACAGGGGGACCGAAAAACTGTTTTTT.